These T cell receptor beta chains were read from a single sample in a study of regulatory dendritic cells for organ transplantation. The data were produced by immunoSEQ multiplex PCR, yet TCRdb's version contains in-frame clones alone and is incomplete. This sample yields some 35,000 clones, of which approximately 91% are seen a single time; under 0.075% belongs to the top ten. Sequenced input: naive CD4+ T cells from blood. The receptors here all came from a human donor in good health. The CDR3 runs from the conserved cysteine through the conserved F or W. Fields, in order: clone size, V gene, J gene, D gene, CDR3 DNA, CDR3 protein. D genes are given only for firm matches. Clone size, where shown, is once, few, many, or a class for clones that have expanded.

abundance: few
v_gene: TRBV30
j_gene: TRBJ1-1
d_gene: -
CDR3nt: TGTGCCTGGAGCGGAGGCGGGGAGACTGAAGCTTTCTTT
CDR3aa: CAWSGGGETEAFF

abundance: once
v_gene: TRBV5-5
j_gene: TRBJ1-3
d_gene: -
CDR3nt: TGTGCCAGCAGCTACCAGATTATCTCTGGAAACACCATATATTTT
CDR3aa: CASSYQIISGNTIYF

abundance: -
v_gene: TRBV7-2
j_gene: TRBJ1-2
d_gene: TRBD1
CDR3nt: TGTGCCAGCAGCTTAGTGGGGGCAGGGGGTGGATACACCTTC
CDR3aa: CASSLVGAGGGYTF

abundance: -
v_gene: TRBV28
j_gene: TRBJ1-3
d_gene: -
CDR3nt: TGTGCCAGCTGGACGGAGGGGACTTCTGGAAACACCATATATTTT
CDR3aa: CASWTEGTSGNTIYF

abundance: -
v_gene: TRBV18
j_gene: TRBJ1-4
d_gene: TRBD1
CDR3nt: TGTGCCAGCTCACCGGACAGGGGGCAGGAAAAACTGTTTTTT
CDR3aa: CASSPDRGQEKLFF

abundance: -
v_gene: TRBV19
j_gene: TRBJ2-7
d_gene: -
CDR3nt: TGTGCCAGTAATATTGTTGGAGGGACAGACATATACGAGCAGTACTTC
CDR3aa: CASNIVGGTDIYEQYF

abundance: -
v_gene: TRBV11-2
j_gene: TRBJ2-7
d_gene: TRBD1
CDR3nt: TGTGCCAGCAGCTTAGGGACAGGGGCGATTTACGAGCAGTACTTC
CDR3aa: CASSLGTGAIYEQYF

abundance: -
v_gene: TRBV6-1
j_gene: TRBJ1-2
d_gene: -
CDR3nt: TGTGCCAGCAGAGGAGCAGGGGAAGACGGCTACACCTTC
CDR3aa: CASRGAGEDGYTF

abundance: -
v_gene: TRBV5-5
j_gene: TRBJ2-3
d_gene: TRBD2
CDR3nt: TGTGCCACCCAAGCGGGGGGTAGGGGCACAGATACGCAGTATTTT
CDR3aa: CATQAGGRGTDTQYF

abundance: -
v_gene: TRBV18
j_gene: TRBJ1-1
d_gene: -
CDR3nt: TGTGCCAGCTCCGATACAGGGATCATGAACACTGAAGCTTTCTTT
CDR3aa: CASSDTGIMNTEAFF